This T cell receptor beta chain was sequenced in a study of cytomegalovirus exposure and HLA in healthy donors. Study-level results: A later analysis showed that HLA-associated TCR beta chains had undergone more clonal expansion than equally common others.

The PCR ran on 60 Vbeta and 13 Jbeta primers. Sequencing used immunoSEQ multiplex PCR; TCRdb keeps in-frame clones, though not all of them. The sample has around 150,000 clones; approximately 72% are singletons. Trimming cost V 6 bases and J 4 bases; bases outside gene matches: 12. Germline V gene lookup returns CDR1 MNHEY and CDR2 SMNVEV (reference sequence). The CDR3 is 16 residues long. As to this clone: Its antigen remains unknown.

V is TRBV27 and J is TRBJ1-2; TRBD1 matches at 9 bases. The sequence came from a man over 45 in good health and CMV-seronegative. Sequencing input: PBMCs. Written as DNA, the CDR3 is TGTGCCAGCAGACTGACAGGGGGTCCTCAAACCTATGGCTACACCTTC. Translation: CASRLTGGPQTYGYTF.